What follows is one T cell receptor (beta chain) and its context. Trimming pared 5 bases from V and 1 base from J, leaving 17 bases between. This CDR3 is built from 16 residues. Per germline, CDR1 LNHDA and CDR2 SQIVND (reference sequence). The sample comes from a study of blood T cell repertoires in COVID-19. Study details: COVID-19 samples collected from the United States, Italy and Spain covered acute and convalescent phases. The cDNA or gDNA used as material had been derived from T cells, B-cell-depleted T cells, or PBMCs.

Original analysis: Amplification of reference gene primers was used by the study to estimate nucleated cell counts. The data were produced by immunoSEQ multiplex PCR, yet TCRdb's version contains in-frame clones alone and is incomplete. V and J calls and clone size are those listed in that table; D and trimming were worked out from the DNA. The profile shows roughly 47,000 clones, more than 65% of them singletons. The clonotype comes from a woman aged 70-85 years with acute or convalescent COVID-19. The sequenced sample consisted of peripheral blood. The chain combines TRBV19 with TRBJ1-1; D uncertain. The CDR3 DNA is TGTGCCAGTAGTCCCGGGTCTTCTCGCGGGAACACTGAAGCTTTCTTT. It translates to CASSPGSSRGNTEAFF.